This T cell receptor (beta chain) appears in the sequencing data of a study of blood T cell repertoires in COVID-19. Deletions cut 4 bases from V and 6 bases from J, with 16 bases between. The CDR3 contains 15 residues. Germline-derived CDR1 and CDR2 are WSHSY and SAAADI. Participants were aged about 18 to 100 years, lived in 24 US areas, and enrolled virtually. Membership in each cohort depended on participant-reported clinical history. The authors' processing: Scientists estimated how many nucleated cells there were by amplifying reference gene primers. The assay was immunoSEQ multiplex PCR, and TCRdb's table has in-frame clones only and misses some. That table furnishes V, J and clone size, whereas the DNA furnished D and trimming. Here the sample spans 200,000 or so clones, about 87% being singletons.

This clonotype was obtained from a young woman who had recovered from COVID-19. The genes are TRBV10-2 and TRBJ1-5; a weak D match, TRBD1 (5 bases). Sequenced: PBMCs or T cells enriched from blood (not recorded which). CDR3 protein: CASSVGQSHSQPQHF. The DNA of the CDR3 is TGCGCCAGCAGTGTGGGGCAGTCACACAGTCAGCCCCAGCATTTT.